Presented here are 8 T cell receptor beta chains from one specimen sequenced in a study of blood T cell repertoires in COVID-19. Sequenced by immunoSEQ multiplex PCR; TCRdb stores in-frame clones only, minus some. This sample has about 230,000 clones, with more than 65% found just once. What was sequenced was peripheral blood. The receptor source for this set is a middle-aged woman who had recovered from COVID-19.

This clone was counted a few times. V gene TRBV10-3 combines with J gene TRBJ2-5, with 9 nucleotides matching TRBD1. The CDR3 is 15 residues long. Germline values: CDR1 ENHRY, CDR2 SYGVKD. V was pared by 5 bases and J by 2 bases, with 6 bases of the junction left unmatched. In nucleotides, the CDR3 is TGTGCCATCAGTAGGACAGGGGAATTACAAGAGACCCAGTACTTC. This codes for CAISRTGELQETQYF.

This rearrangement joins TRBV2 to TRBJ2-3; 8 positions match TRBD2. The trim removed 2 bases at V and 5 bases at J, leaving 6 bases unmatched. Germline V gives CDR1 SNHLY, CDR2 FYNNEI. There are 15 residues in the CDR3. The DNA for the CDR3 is TGTGCCAGCAGTGAAAGGGCTAGCGGGCGAGATACGCAGTATTTT. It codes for CASSERASGRDTQYF.

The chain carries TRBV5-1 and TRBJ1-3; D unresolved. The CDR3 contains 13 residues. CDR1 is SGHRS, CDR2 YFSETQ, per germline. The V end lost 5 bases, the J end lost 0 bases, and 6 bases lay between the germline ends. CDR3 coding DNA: TGCGCCAGCAGTTCCTACTCTGGAAACACCATATATTTT. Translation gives CASSSYSGNTIYF.

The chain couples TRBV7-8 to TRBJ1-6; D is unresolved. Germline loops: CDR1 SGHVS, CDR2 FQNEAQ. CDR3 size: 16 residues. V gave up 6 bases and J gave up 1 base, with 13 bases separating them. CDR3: CASRGGEESYNSPLHF. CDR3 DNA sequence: TGTGCCAGCAGAGGCGGGGAGGAGTCCTATAATTCACCCCTCCACTTT. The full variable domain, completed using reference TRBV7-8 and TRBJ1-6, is GAGVSQSPRYKVAKRGQDVALRCDPISGHVSLFWYQQALGQGPEFLTYFQNEAQLDKSGLPSDRFFAERPEGSVSTLKIQRTQQEDSAVYLCASRGGEESYNSPLHFGNGTRLTVT.

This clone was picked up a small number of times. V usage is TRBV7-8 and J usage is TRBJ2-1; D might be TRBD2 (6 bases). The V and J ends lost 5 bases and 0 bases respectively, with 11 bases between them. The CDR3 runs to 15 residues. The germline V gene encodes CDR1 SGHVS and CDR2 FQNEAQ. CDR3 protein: CASSRGGTSYNEQFF. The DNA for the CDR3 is TGTGCCAGCAGCCGAGGCGGGACCTCCTACAATGAGCAGTTCTTC.

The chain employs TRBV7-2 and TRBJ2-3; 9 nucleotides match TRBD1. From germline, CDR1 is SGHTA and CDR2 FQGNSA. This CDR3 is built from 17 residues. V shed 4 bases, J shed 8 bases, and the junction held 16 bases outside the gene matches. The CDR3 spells CASSSTPPGQGIGTQYF. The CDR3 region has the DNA TGTGCCAGCAGCTCTACACCCCCGGGACAGGGCATAGGTACGCAGTATTTT.

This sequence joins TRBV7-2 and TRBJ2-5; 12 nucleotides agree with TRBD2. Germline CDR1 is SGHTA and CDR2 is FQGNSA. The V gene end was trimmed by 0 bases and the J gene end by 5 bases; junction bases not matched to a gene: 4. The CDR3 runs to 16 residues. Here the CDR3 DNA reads TGTGCCAGCAGCTTAGCGACTAGCGGGGGCCGGGAGACCCAGTACTTC. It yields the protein CASSLATSGGRETQYF.

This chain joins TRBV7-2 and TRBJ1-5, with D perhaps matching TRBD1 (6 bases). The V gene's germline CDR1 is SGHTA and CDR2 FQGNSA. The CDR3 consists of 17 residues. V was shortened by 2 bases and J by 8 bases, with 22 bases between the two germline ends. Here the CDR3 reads CASSLTGQGSPKEPQHF. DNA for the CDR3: TGTGCCAGCAGCTTAACGGGCCAGGGGTCGCCCAAAGAGCCCCAGCATTTT.